Listed below are T cell receptor beta chains from one sample, sequenced in a study of cytomegalovirus exposure and HLA in healthy donors. Here immunoSEQ multiplex PCR was the method, and the copy in TCRdb shows in-frame clones only, minus some. The data show around 97,000 clones, 73% seen once. The source material was PBMCs. The receptors stem from a man aged 35 to 55 in good health and CMV-seronegative. The CDR3 runs from the conserved cysteine through the conserved F or W. A D gene is named only where the DNA matches it firmly. Only some rows state a clone size, as once, few, many or a class for expanded clones.

.	TRBV11-3	TRBJ2-1	.	TGTGCCAGCAGCTTAGGGGGCCAGGGGGGCAATGAGCAGTTCTTC	CASSLGGQGGNEQFF
.	TRBV4-2	TRBJ1-2	TRBD1	TGTGCCAGCAGCCGGAGGGACAGCCTGACCTATGGCTACACCTTC	CASSRRDSLTYGYTF
.	TRBV11-1	TRBJ2-2	.	TGTGCCAGCAGCTTATGGCGGGGTAACACCGGGGAGCTGTTTTTT	CASSLWRGNTGELFF
.	TRBV11-2	TRBJ2-1	.	TGTGCCAGCAGCCCTGGGGGCGGGGGCTATGAGCAGTTCTTC	CASSPGGGGYEQFF
.	TRBV6-1	TRBJ1-5	.	TGTGCCAGCAGCGTACAGTTGGCTAGCAATCAGCCCCAGCATTTT	CASSVQLASNQPQHF
.	TRBV29-1	TRBJ1-1	TRBD1	TGCAGCGTTGCGGGACAGATGAACACTGAAGCTTTCTTT	CSVAGQMNTEAFF
.	TRBV7-3	TRBJ2-7	.	TGTGCCAGCAGCCCACAGGGGAGGTACGAGCAGTACTTC	CASSPQGRYEQYF
.	TRBV18	TRBJ1-1	TRBD1	TGTGCCAGCTCACCGACGATTGGACAGGAGAACACTGAAGCTTTCTTT	CASSPTIGQENTEAFF
.	TRBV9	TRBJ1-6	.	TGTGCCAGCAGCGAAACAGGGTATAATTCACCCCTCCACTTT	CASSETGYNSPLHF
.	TRBV5-6	TRBJ1-4	.	TGTGCCAGCAGCTTGGCCCCCGCAACTAATGAAAAACTGTTTTTT	CASSLAPATNEKLFF
.	TRBV19	TRBJ2-7	TRBD1	TGTGCCAGTAGTATGGTTCAGGGGGCTTCCTACGAGCAGTACTTC	CASSMVQGASYEQYF
.	TRBV27	TRBJ1-5	.	TGTGCCAGCAGTGGTTACAGGGCGGATAGCAATCAGCCCCAGCATTTT	CASSGYRADSNQPQHF
once	TRBV6-5	TRBJ2-7	TRBD2	TGTGCCAGCAGCCTACTAGCGGGGCCCCACGAGCAGTACTTC	CASSLLAGPHEQYF
few	TRBV6-5	TRBJ2-5	TRBD2	TGTGCCAGCAGACGTCTAACGGGGGGGCAAGAGACCCAGTACTTC	CASRRLTGGQETQYF
.	TRBV5-8	TRBJ1-5	.	TGTGCCAGCAGCTTGTTTTCAGGGTTGAGCAATCAGCCCCAGCATTTT	CASSLFSGLSNQPQHF
few	TRBV7-2	TRBJ1-5	.	TGTGCCAGCAGCCTAAAGTTCACTCAGCCCCAGCATTTT	CASSLKFTQPQHF
.	TRBV4-1	TRBJ1-6	.	TGCGCCAGCAGCCAAGAAAGGGGTTCACCCCTCCACTTT	CASSQERGSPLHF
once	TRBV14	TRBJ1-6	.	TGTGCCAGCAGCCGCGGGATCTCCTATAATTCACCCCTCCACTTT	CASSRGISYNSPLHF
.	TRBV7-9	TRBJ2-1	TRBD1	TGTGCCAGCAGATTCACCGGGACAGATGAGCAGTTCTTC	CASRFTGTDEQFF
.	TRBV7-2	TRBJ2-1	.	TGTGCCAGCCTTAGACAAGCGTGGGGGGGGGCCGCCGGTGAGCAGTTCTTC	CASLRQAWGGAAGEQFF
few	TRBV18	TRBJ2-2	.	TGTGCCAGCTCAAATAGTAACACCGGGGAGCTGTTTTTT	CASSNSNTGELFF
.	TRBV14	TRBJ2-7	TRBD2	TGTGCCAGCAGCCAAGGGCTAGCGGTTAACTACGAGCAGTACTTC	CASSQGLAVNYEQYF
few	TRBV6-1	TRBJ1-4	TRBD1	TGTGCCAGCACTAGCTGGGACAGGGCCGAAAAACTGTTTTTT	CASTSWDRAEKLFF
few	TRBV9	TRBJ1-6	.	TGTGCCAGCAGCGTAGCACAGGAAATGCTTTCACCCCTCCACTTT	CASSVAQEMLSPLHF
.	TRBV2	TRBJ2-3	.	TGTGCCAGCAGTGTAATCTCGCGGGGGCTGGGGGATACGCAGTATTTT	CASSVISRGLGDTQYF
.	TRBV6-6	TRBJ2-1	.	TGTGCCAGCAGTTACTCGGGGAAGGGCGGGGATGAGCAGTTCTTC	CASSYSGKGGDEQFF
.	TRBV2	TRBJ1-6	.	TGTGCCAGCAGGGAGCGGGGGGCGGAAAATTCACCCCTCCACTTT	CASRERGAENSPLHF
.	TRBV28	TRBJ1-5	.	TGTGCCAGCAGTTTCCTTGGGCAGATGGATAGCAATCAGCCCCAGCATTTT	CASSFLGQMDSNQPQHF
.	TRBV25-1	TRBJ2-5	TRBD1	TGTGCCCGGACAGGGGGTGAAGAGACCCAGTACTTC	CARTGGEETQYF
.	TRBV5-1	TRBJ2-5	.	TGCGCCAGCAGCTGGGCCCAAGAGACCCAGTACTTC	CASSWAQETQYF
.	TRBV5-1	TRBJ2-1	TRBD1	TGCGCCAGCACCGCGACAGGGGGCGACTACAATGAGCAGTTCTTC	CASTATGGDYNEQFF
once	TRBV13	TRBJ2-1	.	TGTGCCAGCAGCTTAGACGTGGGGGGAAACAATGAGCAGTTCTTC	CASSLDVGGNNEQFF
once	TRBV9	TRBJ1-1	.	TGTGCCAGCAGCGCTCAGCAAACAGGCTCTACTGAAGCTTTCTTT	CASSAQQTGSTEAFF
.	TRBV6-6	TRBJ1-2	TRBD1	TGTGCCAGCAGTTACTCTTGGACAGGGGAACATGGCTACACCTTC	CASSYSWTGEHGYTF
.	TRBV9	TRBJ2-3	.	TGTGCCAGCAGCGTAGGTTTTAGCGGCGGCACAGATACGCAGTATTTT	CASSVGFSGGTDTQYF
.	TRBV19	TRBJ2-7	.	TGTGCCAGTAGTCTTACCAGGTTTACCTACGAGCAGTACTTC	CASSLTRFTYEQYF
few	TRBV5-1	TRBJ2-1	TRBD2	TGCGCCAGCAGTGTGGAGCTAGCGGGGGGTAATGAGCAGTTCTTC	CASSVELAGGNEQFF
.	TRBV6-5	TRBJ1-2	.	TGTGCCAGCAGTTACCTCGCAGGGGACCTCTATGGCTACACCTTC	CASSYLAGDLYGYTF
.	TRBV19	TRBJ2-7	.	TGTGCCAGTAGTAGCTCCTGGGGGGTCTACGAGCAGTACTTC	CASSSSWGVYEQYF
.	TRBV7-6	TRBJ1-3	.	TGTGCCAGCAGCTTAAAGACAGGCACGTTTGGAAACACCATATATTTT	CASSLKTGTFGNTIYF
.	TRBV7-7	TRBJ2-2	TRBD1	TGTGCCAGCAGCCCGGACAGGTCTGCCGGGGAGCTGTTTTTT	CASSPDRSAGELFF
many	TRBV19	TRBJ1-5	.	TGTGCCAGTAGTGCAAGGGAGAGTCAGCCCCAGCATTTT	CASSARESQPQHF
.	TRBV5-1	TRBJ1-1	.	TGCGCCAGCAGTGAGGGGGTAGACACTGAAGCTTTCTTT	CASSEGVDTEAFF
.	TRBV28	TRBJ1-3	.	TGTGCCAGCAATACAGGAGAGGGAAACACCATATATTTT	CASNTGEGNTIYF
once	TRBV4-3	TRBJ2-7	TRBD1	TGCGCCAGCAGCCAAGAAACCGGGACAGGGTTCTCCTACGAGCAGTACTTC	CASSQETGTGFSYEQYF
.	TRBV6-1	TRBJ1-2	TRBD1	TGTGCCAGCAGTGAAGCCTACAGGGGGCGAGGCTACACCTTC	CASSEAYRGRGYTF
.	TRBV7-7	TRBJ2-7	.	TGTGCCAGCAGCCCCACATGGAGCTCCTACGAGCAGTACTTC	CASSPTWSSYEQYF
.	TRBV5-1	TRBJ1-6	TRBD1	TGCGCCAGCAGCGGGGACAGGGCGACCAATTCACCCCTCCACTTT	CASSGDRATNSPLHF
.	TRBV2	TRBJ1-2	.	TGTGCCAGCAGTGAGGCCCAGGCCCCTAACTATGGCTACACCTTC	CASSEAQAPNYGYTF
.	TRBV9	TRBJ1-2	.	TGTGCCAGCAGGGCCGGGGGCTATGGCTACACCTTC	CASRAGGYGYTF
few	TRBV4-3	TRBJ2-3	TRBD2	TGCGCCAGCAGCCAAGCCGGGAGTAGCGGGGGAGCAGATACGCAGTATTTT	CASSQAGSSGGADTQYF
.	TRBV9	TRBJ2-2	.	TGTGCCAGCAGCGTAGATCCAAAGAACACCGGGGAGCTGTTTTTT	CASSVDPKNTGELFF
few	TRBV5-3	TRBJ2-5	TRBD2	TGTGCCAGAAGCTTGGATTCGGCGGGGGGTCCGAAGACCCAGTACTTC	CARSLDSAGGPKTQYF
.	TRBV7-8	TRBJ2-7	.	TGTGCCAGCAGCCTCGTTCTAGATCACGGGCAGTACTTC	CASSLVLDHGQYF
.	TRBV2	TRBJ1-2	TRBD1	TGTGCCATCAAACCCCAGGGGGCAGGGTATGGCTACACCTTC	CAIKPQGAGYGYTF
.	TRBV4-2	TRBJ2-1	TRBD1	TGTGCCAGCAGCCAGACCGGGACAGGGGGCACGGGTGAGCAGTTCTTC	CASSQTGTGGTGEQFF